In this sample, the clone carrying this T cell receptor (beta chain) turned up a few times. Extraction and reverse transcription of RNA yielded cDNA as the sequencing template. The table came from immunoSEQ multiplex PCR; TCRdb's copy has only in-frame clones and leaves some out. The sample consists of about 150,000 clones, roughly 58% of them appearing once. This sample stems from a study of CD8+ T cells in alopecia areata. The CDR3 is 15 amino acids. Germline loops: CDR1 SQVTM, CDR2 ANQGSEA. With 2 bases removed from V and 2 bases from J, the gap between germline ends came to 16 bases. The J gene is TRBJ2-7, the V gene TRBV29-1; weak D call: TRBD1 (6 bases). The clonotype originates from a human donor in good health. Sample: CD8+ T cells sorted from blood. The CDR3 here is CSVELGQGPTYEQYF. CDR3 in DNA: TGCAGCGTTGAACTCGGGCAGGGGCCCACCTACGAGCAGTACTTC.